This TCR beta chain is from a study of cytomegalovirus exposure and HLA in healthy donors. Study findings and constraints: Cytomegalovirus-associated status was assigned to 164 TCR beta chains. Accurate prediction of HLA-A and HLA-B alleles (for most subjects) was reportedly achieved from TCR beta sequences.

Of note for this clone: Its antigen is as yet unknown.

Donors likely had unrecorded immune exposures despite being nominally healthy when sampled. PCR amplification relied on 60 Vbeta primers (plus 13 Jbeta primers). Measured with immunoSEQ multiplex PCR; TCRdb has only the in-frame clones, and not every one. Here the sample spans more than 70,000 clones, around four fifths being singletons. Looked up from germline, CDR1 is MDHEN and CDR2 is SYDVKM. The CDR3 has 13 residues. V lost 7 bases to trimming and J lost 6 bases, with 12 bases between them. The J gene is TRBJ1-4, the V gene TRBV28; no reliable D call. Specimen: PBMCs. This TCR derives from a boy younger than 18 in good health and CMV-seronegative. CDR3 loop: CASNTRVDEKLFF. The CDR3 DNA sequence: TGTGCCAGCAACACGAGGGTGGATGAAAAACTGTTTTTT.